The present entry profiles one T cell receptor beta chain with its context. Its antigen is as yet unknown. This sample was included in a study of long-term antiretroviral therapy in people with HIV. Findings and caveats of the study: Relative to transplant donor controls, diversity remained lower despite increasing after ART.

Researchers report immunoSEQ v3.0 was run at survey level. Generated by immunoSEQ multiplex PCR, the TCRdb table keeps only in-frame clones and is missing some. The top ten hold around an eighth of the sample, which has over 10,000 clones, 70% to 80% seen once. Germline V gives CDR1 SGHRS, CDR2 YFSETQ. There are 15 residues in the CDR3. V dropped 3 bases and J dropped 0 bases, with 13 bases sitting between them. The chain couples TRBV5-1 to TRBJ2-7; D perhaps matches TRBD1 (6 bases). The TCR sequence derives from a woman aged 18-29 years with HIV. The sample was unsorted PBMCs, taken 1.3 years after starting antiretroviral therapy. Here the CDR3 reads CASSSLRDNSYEQYF. The DNA of the CDR3 is TGCGCCAGCAGCTCTCTACGGGACAACTCCTACGAGCAGTACTTC.